A single sample gave rise to the 32 T cell receptor beta chains below, sequenced in a study of CD8 T cell repertoires and HIV-1 epitope variants. The repertoire was sequenced with immunoSEQ multiplex PCR; TCRdb's copy has only in-frame clones and lacks some. The sample shows more than 85,000 clones, approximately 70% of them seen only once. The source material was uncultured baseline CD8+ T cells from peripheral blood mononuclear cells (PBMCs). The receptors originated from a male donor with HIV.

The chain combines TRBV28 with TRBJ2-3; a possible D gene is TRBD2 (7 bases). The germline gives CDR1 MDHEN, CDR2 SYDVKM. This CDR3 contains 14 residues. V lost 6 bases and J 5 bases, leaving 15 bases between the germline ends. In DNA, the CDR3 is TGTGCCAGCAGGGGTGGGGGGGCCGGAGATACGCAGTATTTT. Protein: CASRGGGAGDTQYF.

CDR3 DNA: TGCAGCGCGAGCGGGAGCTACGAGCAGTACTTC. Residues: CSASGSYEQYF. This rearrangement joins TRBV29-1 to TRBJ2-5; 8 bases agree with TRBD2. The closer fit of TRBJ2-7 to the DNA end suggests the J call may be wrong. The CDR3 contains 11 residues. Germline loops: CDR1 SQVTM, CDR2 ANQGSEA.

This clone was seen a few times. This chain connects TRBV7-2 to TRBJ2-7; D is perhaps TRBD2 (5 bases). V gave up 1 base and J gave up 2 bases, with 9 bases separating them. Germline CDR1 and CDR2: SGHTA and FQGNSA. The CDR3 consists of 14 residues. CDR3: CASSLDRGTYEQYF. The CDR3 DNA reads TGTGCCAGCAGCTTAGACCGGGGAACCTACGAGCAGTACTTC.

J is TRBJ2-7 and V is TRBV7-8; D is ambiguous. This CDR3 contains 13 residues. The V end was cut by 5 bases, the J end by 3 bases, with 11 bases between. The germline gives CDR1 SGHVS, CDR2 FQNEAQ. The CDR3 loop is CASSDGEIYEQYF. The CDR3 DNA is TGTGCCAGCAGCGACGGAGAAATCTACGAGCAGTACTTC.

The gene calls are TRBV2 and TRBJ2-7; TRBD1 is a possible D gene (5 bases). Germline CDR1 SNHLY, CDR2 FYNNEI. The CDR3 consists of 14 residues. Trimming shortened V by 0 bases and J by 3 bases, and 9 bases separated the two germline ends. The CDR3 protein is CASSEATDHYEQYF. CDR3 DNA: TGTGCCAGCAGTGAAGCGACAGACCACTACGAGCAGTACTTC.

This clone was picked up many times. V and J are TRBV7-2 and TRBJ2-3, with a possible D match to TRBD2 (6 bases). The V end lost 8 bases, the J end lost 1 base, and 10 bases lay between the germline ends. CDR1 and CDR2 (germline): SGHTA, FQGNSA. The CDR3 loop spans 13 amino acids. In DNA form, the CDR3 reads TGTGCCAGCCTCATAGCGGGCACAGATACGCAGTATTTT. This codes for CASLIAGTDTQYF. Drawing the rest from reference TRBV7-2 and TRBJ2-3, the complete variable domain is GAGVSQSPSNKVTEKGKDVELRCDPISGHTALYWYRQSLGQGLEFLIYFQGNSAPDKSGLPSDRFSAERTGGSVSTLTIQRTQQEDSAVYLCASLIAGTDTQYFGPGTRLTVL.

The gene calls are TRBV28 and TRBJ2-7, with D possibly matching TRBD2 (6 bases). Germline CDR1 is MDHEN and CDR2 is SYDVKM. Deletions cut 2 bases from V and 1 base from J, with 9 bases between. CDR3 size: 14 residues. This CDR3 reads CASSLVGRSYEQYF. The CDR3 DNA reads TGTGCCAGCAGTTTAGTAGGGAGGTCCTACGAGCAGTACTTC.

This clone was picked up a small number of times. This chain connects TRBV7-3 to TRBJ2-4; perhaps TRBD1 as D (5 bases). Per the germline V gene, CDR1 is SGHTA and CDR2 is FQGTGA. The CDR3 is 15 amino acids. Trimming took 2 bases from V and 8 from J, leaving 16 bases between them. DNA for the CDR3: TGTGCCAGCAGCTTACAGGGATCAAGTTTAGACATTCAGTACTTC. Its protein product is CASSLQGSSLDIQYF.

V is TRBV14 and J is TRBJ2-5; a possible D gene is TRBD1 (6 bases). V gave up 4 bases and J gave up 1 base, with 16 bases separating them. The CDR3 runs 16 residues. Looked up from germline, CDR1 is SGHDN and CDR2 is FVKESK. CDR3 sequence reads: CASSLFKGDIQETQYF. The CDR3 DNA sequence: TGTGCCAGCAGCCTTTTCAAAGGGGACATCCAAGAGACCCAGTACTTC.

The chain combines TRBV11-2 with TRBJ1-6; D ambiguous. The V end was cut by 4 bases, the J end by 0 bases, with 13 bases between. In germline, CDR1 is SGHAT, CDR2 FQNNGV. The CDR3 runs to 17 residues. The CDR3 loop reads CASSSSGYSSYNSPLHF. CDR3 DNA sequence: TGTGCCAGCAGCTCCTCAGGATATTCCTCCTATAATTCACCCCTCCACTTT.

The chain is built from TRBV10-3 and TRBJ2-7, with D perhaps matching TRBD1 or TRBD2 (5 bases each). V was pared by 2 bases and J by 1 base, with 12 bases between. Germline CDR1 ENHRY, CDR2 SYGVKD. The length of the CDR3 is 15 residues. CDR3 DNA: TGTGCCATCAGTGAGAGTGGGACCGGGTCCTACGAGCAGTACTTC. Protein sequence: CAISESGTGSYEQYF.

This rearrangement joins TRBV5-4 to TRBJ2-3; TRBD2 might be the D (5 bases). CDR3 length equals 17 residues. The V gene lost 3 bases and the J gene lost 4 bases, with 21 bases spanning the gap. From germline, CDR1 is SGHNT and CDR2 YYREEE (reference sequence). The CDR3 nucleotides are TGTGCCAGCAGCTCCTGGCTTGCGCGCTCCGGGGCAGATACGCAGTATTTT. It translates to CASSSWLARSGADTQYF.

This clone was observed a single time. The rearrangement joins TRBV4-1 to TRBJ2-1, with 8 bases aligning to TRBD1. The junction had 5 bases not matched to a gene; V was cut back by 3 bases and J by 4 bases. The CDR3 runs to 15 residues. In germline, CDR1 is MGHRA, CDR2 YSYEKL. CDR3: CASSHRQGLYNEQFF. As DNA, the CDR3 is TGCGCCAGCAGCCATCGACAGGGGCTATACAATGAGCAGTTCTTC.

The chain is built from TRBV2 and TRBJ1-5; weak D call: TRBD1 (6 bases). V was cut by 4 bases and J by 7 bases, with 14 bases left in between. This CDR3 contains 14 residues. Per the germline V gene, CDR1 is SNHLY and CDR2 is FYNNEI. The CDR3 loop reads CASSGPSGDQPQHF. CDR3 nucleotide sequence: TGTGCCAGCAGTGGCCCCTCAGGGGACCAGCCCCAGCATTTT.

This chain uses TRBV28 with TRBJ1-2, with 7 bases lining up with TRBD1. Germline CDR1 and CDR2: MDHEN and SYDVKM. The trim removed 4 bases at V and 4 bases at J, leaving 3 bases unmatched. The CDR3 has 13 residues. CDR3 in amino acids: CASSSGQPYGYTF. CDR3 coding DNA: TGTGCCAGCAGTTCGGGACAGCCCTATGGCTACACCTTC.

In this sample, this clone turned up a few times. This rearrangement joins TRBV29-1 to TRBJ2-5; D ambiguous. The V gene lost 1 base and the J gene lost 4 bases, with 4 bases spanning the gap. The CDR3 has 11 residues. CDR1 SQVTM and CDR2 ANQGSEA come from the germline V gene. The DNA of the CDR3 is TGCAGCGTTGAAGTTTCAGAGACCCAGTACTTC. Protein product: CSVEVSETQYF.

This chain uses TRBV30 with TRBJ1-2; D remains unclear. Germline CDR1 is GTSNPN and CDR2 is SVGIG (reference sequence). Trimming shortened V by 0 bases and J by 4 bases, and 9 bases separated the two germline ends. The CDR3 extends over 13 amino acids. CDR3 loop: CAWSVTAGYGYTF. The DNA of the CDR3 is TGTGCCTGGAGTGTAACAGCCGGCTATGGCTACACCTTC.

V and J are TRBV5-1 and TRBJ2-7, with TRBD1 matching over 7 bases. This CDR3 has 15 amino acids. V lost 0 bases, J lost 0 bases, and 3 bases stayed unmatched. Per the germline V gene, CDR1 is SGHRS and CDR2 is YFSETQ. The CDR3 loop reads CASSLETGSSYEQYF. The CDR3 nucleotides are TGCGCCAGCAGCTTGGAGACAGGGAGCTCCTACGAGCAGTACTTC.

In DNA form, the CDR3 reads TGTGCCAGTAGTATTAGTGTTTCGGATCGTCATGGCTACACCTTC. This codes for CASSISVSDRHGYTF. The gene calls are TRBV19 and TRBJ1-2; D is uncertain. The CDR3 runs to 15 residues. The V gene's germline CDR1 is LNHDA and CDR2 SQIVND (reference sequence). Trimming left V 3 bases short and J 6 bases short, with 17 bases between.

The J gene is TRBJ2-3, the V gene TRBV4-2; 9 bases fit TRBD1. V shed 0 bases, J shed 0 bases, and the junction held 7 bases outside the gene matches. Germline CDR1 is LGHNA and CDR2 is YNFKEQ. This CDR3 has 18 amino acids. The CDR3 DNA sequence: TGTGCCAGCAGCCAAGAATGGGACAGGGATGGGAGCACAGATACGCAGTATTTT. Amino acids: CASSQEWDRDGSTDTQYF.

The chain employs TRBV6-6 and TRBJ1-2; TRBD1 matches at 7 bases. The CDR3 is 15 residues long. The V and J ends lost 6 bases and 0 bases, in that order; junction bases with no gene match: 7. Per germline, CDR1 MNHNY and CDR2 SVGAGI (reference sequence). The CDR3 sequence is CASSKGARSNYGYTF. For the CDR3, the DNA is TGTGCCAGCAGCAAGGGGGCCCGATCTAACTATGGCTACACCTTC.

The V and J genes are TRBV7-9 and TRBJ2-2; 7 nucleotides line up with TRBD1. V lost 5 bases to trimming and J lost 7 bases; unmatched junction nucleotides: 10. The CDR3 is made up of 15 amino acids. The V gene's germline CDR1 is SEHNR and CDR2 FQNEAQ (reference sequence). The CDR3: CASSPETGWVGELFF. In DNA, the CDR3 is TGTGCCAGCAGCCCCGAGACAGGGTGGGTCGGGGAGCTGTTTTTT.

The CDR3 sequence: CASSYGGGARSNEQFF. The CDR3 coding sequence is TGTGCCAGCAGTTACGGAGGGGGCGCAAGAAGCAATGAGCAGTTCTTC. The chain carries TRBV28 and TRBJ2-1; D perhaps matches TRBD1 (7 bases). V lost 4 bases, J lost 6 bases, and 19 bases lay in between. The CDR3 has 16 amino acids. Germline assignment: CDR1 MDHEN and CDR2 SYDVKM. Supplemented by reference TRBV28 and TRBJ2-1, the full variable domain reads DVKVTQSSRYLVKRTGEKVFLECVQDMDHENMFWYRQDPGLGLRLIYFSYDVKMKEKGDIPEGYSVSREKKERFSLILESASTNQTSMYLCASSYGGGARSNEQFFGPGTRLTVL.

This chain connects TRBV2 to TRBJ2-3, with 10 nucleotides matching TRBD2. This CDR3 has 15 residues. CDR1 SNHLY and CDR2 FYNNEI come from the germline V gene. V dropped 6 bases and J dropped 2; count of bases not matched to a gene: 5. As DNA, the CDR3 is TGTGCCAGCAGCGGTACTAGCGGGGACACAGATACGCAGTATTTT. It specifies CASSGTSGDTDTQYF. The full variable domain, its missing parts supplied by reference TRBV2 and TRBJ2-3, is EPEVTQTPSHQVTQMGQEVILRCVPISNHLYFYWYRQILGQKVEFLVSFYNNEISEKSEIFDDQFSVERPDGSNFTLKIRSTKLEDSAMYFCASSGTSGDTDTQYFGPGTRLTVL.

The chain couples TRBV4-3 to TRBJ2-5; D may be TRBD2 (5 bases). Germline lookup yields CDR1 LGHNA and CDR2 YSLEER. The CDR3 loop spans 16 amino acids. The V gene lost 2 bases and the J gene lost 3 bases, with 16 bases spanning the gap. The CDR3 nucleotides read TGCGCCAGCAGCCAACAAGTTCTGGACGGGAAAGAGACCCAGTACTTC. Its protein is CASSQQVLDGKETQYF.

The chain uses TRBV30 and TRBJ2-7; 10 bases agree with TRBD1. This CDR3 comprises 14 residues. The V gene's germline CDR1 is GTSNPN and CDR2 SVGIG (reference sequence). V gave up 7 bases and J gave up 5 bases; unmatched junction bases: 11. CDR3 in amino acids: CALYRDRGRNEQYF. CDR3 sequence (DNA): TGTGCCTTATACCGGGACAGGGGAAGAAACGAGCAGTACTTC.

V usage is TRBV18 and J usage is TRBJ2-3, with TRBD1 identical over 7 bases. V was clipped by 8 bases and J by 5 bases; unmatched bases: 19. The germline gives CDR1 KGHSH, CDR2 LQKENI. The CDR3 contains 17 residues. DNA for the CDR3: TGTGCCAGCCACAACTCCTTATCAGGGGGACGTATAGATACGCAGTATTTT. Its translation: CASHNSLSGGRIDTQYF.

The rearrangement uses TRBV7-8 and TRBJ1-5; D remains ambiguous. V was pared by 2 bases and J by 7 bases, with 6 bases between. CDR1 SGHVS and CDR2 FQNEAQ come from the germline V gene. CDR3 size: 12 residues. The CDR3 DNA sequence: TGTGCCAGCAGCTTACTTCTACAGCCCCAGCATTTT. Encoded protein: CASSLLLQPQHF.

J is TRBJ2-7 and V is TRBV6-5, with D perhaps TRBD1 (5 bases). CDR1 is MNHEY, CDR2 SVGAGI, per germline. The CDR3 consists of 12 residues. The germline V and J ends were trimmed by 0 bases and 12 bases, with 12 bases remaining between them. The CDR3 bases are TGTGCCAGCAGTTACTCAGGGGTAGATCGGTACTTC. As protein: CASSYSGVDRYF.

V is TRBV28 and J is TRBJ2-3, with D perhaps matching TRBD2 (6 bases). CDR1 and CDR2 (germline): MDHEN, SYDVKM. Deletions cut 8 bases from V and 0 bases from J, with 12 bases between. This CDR3 is built from 14 residues. The CDR3 spells CASARDFSTDTQYF. The CDR3 coding sequence is TGTGCCAGCGCCCGGGACTTCAGCACAGATACGCAGTATTTT.

V is TRBV4-2 and J is TRBJ2-3, with D perhaps matching TRBD2 (5 bases). The germline V gene has CDR1 LGHNA and CDR2 YNFKEQ. Trimming removed 4 bases at V and 6 bases at J, with 8 bases between. The CDR3 sequence is 12 residues long. The CDR3 sequence: CASSPDSDTQYF. In nucleotides, the CDR3 is TGTGCCAGCAGCCCGGACTCGGATACGCAGTATTTT.

The genes are TRBV14 and TRBJ1-2; 7 bases are a match to TRBD1. Germline V lookup: CDR1 SGHDN, CDR2 FVKESK. The junction had 9 bases not matched to a gene; V was cut back by 4 bases and J by 4 bases. This CDR3 comprises 15 residues. In DNA form, the CDR3 reads TGTGCCAGCAGCCGGAGGGCGGGACAGTTCTATGGCTACACCTTC. It codes for CASSRRAGQFYGYTF. Combining the CDR3 with reference TRBV14 and TRBJ1-2 gives the whole variable domain EAGVTQFPSHSVIEKGQTVTLRCDPISGHDNLYWYRRVMGKEIKFLLHFVKESKQDESGMPNNRFLAERTGGTYSTLKVQPAELEDSGVYFCASSRRAGQFYGYTFGSGTRLTVV.